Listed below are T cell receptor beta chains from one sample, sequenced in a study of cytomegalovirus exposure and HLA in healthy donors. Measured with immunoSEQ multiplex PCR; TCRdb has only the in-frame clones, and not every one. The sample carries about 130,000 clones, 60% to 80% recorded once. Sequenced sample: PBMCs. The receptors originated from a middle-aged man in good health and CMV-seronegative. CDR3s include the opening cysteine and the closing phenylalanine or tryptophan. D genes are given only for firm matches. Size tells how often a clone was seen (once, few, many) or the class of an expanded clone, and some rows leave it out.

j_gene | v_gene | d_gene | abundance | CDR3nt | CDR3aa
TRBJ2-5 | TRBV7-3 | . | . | TGTGCCAGCAGCTTGGCAGGGTCCCCCCAAGAGACCCAGTACTTC | CASSLAGSPQETQYF
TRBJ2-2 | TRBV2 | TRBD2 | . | TGTGCCAGCAGTCTCCACCGACTAGCGGGAGATACCGGGGAGCTGTTTTTT | CASSLHRLAGDTGELFF
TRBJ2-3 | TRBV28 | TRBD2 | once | TGTGCCAGCAGTTTAAGACTAGCGGGAGTGGATACGCAGTATTTT | CASSLRLAGVDTQYF
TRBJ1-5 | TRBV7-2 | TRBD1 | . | TGTGCCAGCAGCTCGGTCTCCAGGGGGCAGGGTCAGCCCCAGCATTTT | CASSSVSRGQGQPQHF
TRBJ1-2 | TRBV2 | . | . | TGTGCCAGCTCGATGTCGGGGAATAACTATGGCTACACCTTC | CASSMSGNNYGYTF
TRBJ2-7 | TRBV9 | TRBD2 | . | TGTGCCAGCAGCGCCGGACTAGCGGACGAGCAGTACTTC | CASSAGLADEQYF
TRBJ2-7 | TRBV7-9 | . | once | TGTGCCAGCAGCGCCCAGGGCGGGGCAAATGGAGAGCAGTACTTC | CASSAQGGANGEQYF
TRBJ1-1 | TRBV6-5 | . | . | TGTGCCAGCAGTTCGGGGGGTTGGAACACTGAAGCTTTCTTT | CASSSGGWNTEAFF
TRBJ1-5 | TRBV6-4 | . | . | TGTGCCAGCAGTGAAGGGGGGGCGTACAGCAATCAGCCCCAGCATTTT | CASSEGGAYSNQPQHF
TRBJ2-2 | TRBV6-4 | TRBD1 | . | TGTGCCAGCAGTGAGACAGGGGTCACCGGGGAGCTGTTTTTT | CASSETGVTGELFF
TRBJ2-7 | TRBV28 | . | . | TGTGCCAGCATGGGGGCGGGTTCGTCCTACGAGCAGTACTTC | CASMGAGSSYEQYF
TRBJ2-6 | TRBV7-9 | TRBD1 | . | TGTGCCAGCAGCTTGACAGGGGGCGCTGGGGCCAACGTCCTGACTTTC | CASSLTGGAGANVLTF
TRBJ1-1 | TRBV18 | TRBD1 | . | TGTGCCAGCTCACCACGGGCCCCAGGGGGCGGGGACACTGAAGCTTTCTTT | CASSPRAPGGGDTEAFF
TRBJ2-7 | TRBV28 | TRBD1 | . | TGTGCCAGCAGGGACTCGCGGGGGACAGGGGAGTCTCGCGAGCAGTACTTC | CASRDSRGTGESREQYF
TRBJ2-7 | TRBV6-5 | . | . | TGTGCCAGCAGTCTTAGCGGAGAATACGAGCAGTACTTC | CASSLSGEYEQYF
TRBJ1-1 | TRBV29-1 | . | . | TGCAGCGTTGTGGGGGTCCACGGAGGATTGGGAGGGGTTTCCCCAGGAGGGACTGAAGCTTTCTTT | CSVVGVHGGLGGVSPGGTEAFF
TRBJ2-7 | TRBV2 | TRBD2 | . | TGTGCCAGCAGTGAGCAGCAAGGACTAGCGGGCTACGAGCAGTACTTC | CASSEQQGLAGYEQYF
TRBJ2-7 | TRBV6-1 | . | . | TGTGCCAGCAGCGTGGACAGATCCTACGAGCAGTACTTC | CASSVDRSYEQYF
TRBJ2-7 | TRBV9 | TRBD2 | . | TGTGCCAGCAGCCGGACTAGCGGGAGCTACGAGCAGTACTTC | CASSRTSGSYEQYF
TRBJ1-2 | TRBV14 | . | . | TGTGCCAGCAGCCAAGATTTGGGGGGGTTCGGAGGCTACACCTTC | CASSQDLGGFGGYTF
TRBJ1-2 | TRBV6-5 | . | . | TGTGCCAGCGTTGGAGACGCCGGTGGCTACACCTTC | CASVGDAGGYTF
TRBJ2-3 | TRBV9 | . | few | TGTGCCAGCAGCTCCAACCCTATAGCCACAGATACGCAGTATTTT | CASSSNPIATDTQYF
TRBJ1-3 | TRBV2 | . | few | TGTGCCAGCAGTGGGCAGGGTATCTCTGGAAACACCATATATTTT | CASSGQGISGNTIYF
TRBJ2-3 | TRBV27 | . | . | TGTGCCAGCAACCCCGGGCAGGGTATGGTAGATACGCAGTATTTT | CASNPGQGMVDTQYF
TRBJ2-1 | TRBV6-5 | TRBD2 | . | TGTGCCAGCAGTTCCTGGACTAGCGGGAGCCACAATGAGCAGTTCTTC | CASSSWTSGSHNEQFF
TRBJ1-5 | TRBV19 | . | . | TGTGCCAGTAGTATAGTGATTCGGGGAAATCAGCCCCAGCATTTT | CASSIVIRGNQPQHF
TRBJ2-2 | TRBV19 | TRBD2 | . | TGTGCCAGTAGTATAGTACGTGCGGGAGTTCGGACCGGGGAGCTGTTTTTT | CASSIVRAGVRTGELFF
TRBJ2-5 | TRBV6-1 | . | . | TGTGCCAGCAGTGGACTTAGCGCTAGGAACCAAGAGACCCAGTACTTC | CASSGLSARNQETQYF
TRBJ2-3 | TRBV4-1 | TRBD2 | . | TGCGCCAGCAGCCAAAGTCATTTGTCTAGCGGGCTTTCCTATACAGATACGCAGTATTTT | CASSQSHLSSGLSYTDTQYF
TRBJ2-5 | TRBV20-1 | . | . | TGCAGTGCTCGGGAGTCTCAGACCCAGTACTTC | CSARESQTQYF
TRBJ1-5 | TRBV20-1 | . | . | TGCAGTGCTAGACTTGATCAGCCCCAGCATTTT | CSARLDQPQHF
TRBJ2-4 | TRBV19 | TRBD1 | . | TGTGCCAGTAAGATCGGGACAGGGGAAAACATTCAGTACTTC | CASKIGTGENIQYF
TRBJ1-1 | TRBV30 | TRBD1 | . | TGTGCCCGCGGAACAGGGGCCATGAACACTGAAGCTTTCTTT | CARGTGAMNTEAFF
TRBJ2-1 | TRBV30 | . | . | TGTGCCTGGAGTGTACTGGGATCGACTACCAATGAGCAGTTCTTC | CAWSVLGSTTNEQFF
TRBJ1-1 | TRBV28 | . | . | TGTGCCAGCAGTCGCTCGCCAGGGGCCACTGAAGCTTTCTTT | CASSRSPGATEAFF
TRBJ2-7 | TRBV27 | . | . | TGTGCCAGCAGTTTTACAGGGTCTCACGAGCAGTACTTC | CASSFTGSHEQYF
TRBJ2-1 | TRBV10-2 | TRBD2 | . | TGCGCCAGCAGTGACCTAGCGGGAGTCGGCTCCTACAATGAGCAGTTCTTC | CASSDLAGVGSYNEQFF
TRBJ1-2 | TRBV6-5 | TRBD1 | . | TGTGCCAGCAGAGCACAGGGGGCGGGTAACTATGGCTACACCTTC | CASRAQGAGNYGYTF
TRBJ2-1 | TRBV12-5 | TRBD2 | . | TGTGCTTCAGGGACTAGCGGGAGGGCAGGGTCCTACAATGAGCAGTTCTTC | CASGTSGRAGSYNEQFF
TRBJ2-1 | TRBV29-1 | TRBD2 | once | TGCAGCCTGAGACTAGCGGGGTACAATGAGCAGTTCTTC | CSLRLAGYNEQFF
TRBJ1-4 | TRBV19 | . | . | TGTGCCAGTAGTATACGGAGGGTATTAGGAGAAAAACTGTTTTTT | CASSIRRVLGEKLFF
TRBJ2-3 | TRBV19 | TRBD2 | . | TGTGCCAGTAGCGGGACTAGCGGGAGCACAGATACGCAGTATTTT | CASSGTSGSTDTQYF
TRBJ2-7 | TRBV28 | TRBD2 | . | TGTGCCAGCAGTCTCGGGACTAGCGGCTCCTACGAGCAGTACTTC | CASSLGTSGSYEQYF
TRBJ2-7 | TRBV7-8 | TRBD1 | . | TGTGCCAGCAGCTTAGCGGGACAGGTTAACTACGAGCAGTACTTC | CASSLAGQVNYEQYF
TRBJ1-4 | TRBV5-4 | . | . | TGTGCCAGCAGCTTGCAGGGGATTAGCACTAATGAAAAACTGTTTTTT | CASSLQGISTNEKLFF
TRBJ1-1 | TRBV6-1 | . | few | TGTGCCAGCAGTTGGGGGGACGGGGCCACTGAAGCTTTCTTT | CASSWGDGATEAFF
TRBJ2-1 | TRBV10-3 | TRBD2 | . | TGTGCCATCAGCGCATCACAGGCTAGCGGGACTTATGAGCAGTTCTTC | CAISASQASGTYEQFF
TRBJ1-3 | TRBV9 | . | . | TGTGCCAGCAGCTTGAAGGGGGACCAGAGCTCTGGAAACACCATATATTTT | CASSLKGDQSSGNTIYF
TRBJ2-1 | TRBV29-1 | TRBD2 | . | TGCAGCGTTGAAGGGGGGTCAGCGGGAGCAAATGAGCAGTTCTTC | CSVEGGSAGANEQFF
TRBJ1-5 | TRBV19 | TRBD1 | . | TGTGCCAGTAGCGGACAGGGAGTGGGCAATCAGCCCCAGCATTTT | CASSGQGVGNQPQHF
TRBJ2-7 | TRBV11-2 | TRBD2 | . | TGTGCCAGCAGCCCAGGGACTAGCGGGAGGGCCTACGAGCAGTACTTC | CASSPGTSGRAYEQYF
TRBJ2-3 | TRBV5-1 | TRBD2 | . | TGCGCCAGCAGCTCACTAGCGGGAGGCACAGATACGCAGTATTTT | CASSSLAGGTDTQYF
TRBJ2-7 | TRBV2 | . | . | TGTGCCAGCAGTGAACCTTTCTCCTACGAGCAGTACTTC | CASSEPFSYEQYF
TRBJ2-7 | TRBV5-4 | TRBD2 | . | TGTGCCAGCAGCGACAAGCGGGGGGACTCCTACGAGCAGTACTTC | CASSDKRGDSYEQYF